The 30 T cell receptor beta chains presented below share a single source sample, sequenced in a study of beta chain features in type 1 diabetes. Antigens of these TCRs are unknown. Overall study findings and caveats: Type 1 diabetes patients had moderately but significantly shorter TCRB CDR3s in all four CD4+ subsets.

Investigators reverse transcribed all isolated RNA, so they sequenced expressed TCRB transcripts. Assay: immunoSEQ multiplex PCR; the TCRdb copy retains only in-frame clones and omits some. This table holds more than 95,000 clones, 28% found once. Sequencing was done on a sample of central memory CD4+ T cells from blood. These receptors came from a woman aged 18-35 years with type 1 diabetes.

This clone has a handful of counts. CDR3 amino acids: CASSETETQYF. Written as DNA, the CDR3 is TGTGCCAGCAGTGAAACTGAGACCCAGTACTTC. V is TRBV2 and J is TRBJ2-5, with D hard to call. Germline V gives CDR1 SNHLY, CDR2 FYNNEI. CDR3 size: 11 residues. Between the trimmed V and J ends, which lost 2 bases and 5 bases, there was a span of 3 bases.

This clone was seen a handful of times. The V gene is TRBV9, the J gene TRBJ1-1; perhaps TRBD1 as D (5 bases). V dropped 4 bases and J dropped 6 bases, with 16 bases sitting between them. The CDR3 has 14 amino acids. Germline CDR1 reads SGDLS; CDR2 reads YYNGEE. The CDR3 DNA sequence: TGTGCCAGCAGCCCAGCGCGGGGGAGAGCTGAAGCTTTCTTT. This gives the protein CASSPARGRAEAFF.

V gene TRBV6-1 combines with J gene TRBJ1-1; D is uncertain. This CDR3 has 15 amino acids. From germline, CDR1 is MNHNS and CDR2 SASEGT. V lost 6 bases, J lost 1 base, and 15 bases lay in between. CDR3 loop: CASSVTNRGNTEAFF. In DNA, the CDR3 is TGTGCCAGCAGCGTAACCAACCGGGGGAACACTGAAGCTTTCTTT.

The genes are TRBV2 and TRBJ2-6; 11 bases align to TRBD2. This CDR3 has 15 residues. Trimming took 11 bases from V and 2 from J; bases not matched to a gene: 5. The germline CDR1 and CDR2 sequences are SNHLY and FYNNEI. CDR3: CAGSGRATGANVLTF. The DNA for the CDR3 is TGTGCCGGTAGCGGGAGGGCCACTGGGGCCAACGTCCTGACTTTC.

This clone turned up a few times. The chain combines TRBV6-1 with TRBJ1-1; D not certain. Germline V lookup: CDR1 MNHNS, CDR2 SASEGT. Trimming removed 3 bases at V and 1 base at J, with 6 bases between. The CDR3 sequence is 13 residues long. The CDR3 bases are TGTGCCAGCAGTGAGGTGAGGAACACTGAAGCTTTCTTT. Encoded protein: CASSEVRNTEAFF.

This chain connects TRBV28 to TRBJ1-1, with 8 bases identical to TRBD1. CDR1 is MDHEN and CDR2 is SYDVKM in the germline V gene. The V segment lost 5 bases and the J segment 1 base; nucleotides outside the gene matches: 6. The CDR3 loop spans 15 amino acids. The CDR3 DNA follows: TGTGCCAGCAGTCGGACAGGGTTAGGGAACACTGAAGCTTTCTTT. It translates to CASSRTGLGNTEAFF.

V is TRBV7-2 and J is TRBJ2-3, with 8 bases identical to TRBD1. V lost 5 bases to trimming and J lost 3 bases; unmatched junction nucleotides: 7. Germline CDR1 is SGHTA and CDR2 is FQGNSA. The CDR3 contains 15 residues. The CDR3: CASSPRTGLTDTQYF. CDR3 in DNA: TGTGCCAGCAGCCCCAGGACAGGGTTGACAGATACGCAGTATTTT.

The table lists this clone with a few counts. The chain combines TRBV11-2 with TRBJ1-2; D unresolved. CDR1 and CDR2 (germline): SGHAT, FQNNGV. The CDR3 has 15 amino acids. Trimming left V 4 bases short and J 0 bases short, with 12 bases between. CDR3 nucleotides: TGTGCCAGCAGCTCTTCTCGCGTCCCTAACTATGGCTACACCTTC. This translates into CASSSSRVPNYGYTF.

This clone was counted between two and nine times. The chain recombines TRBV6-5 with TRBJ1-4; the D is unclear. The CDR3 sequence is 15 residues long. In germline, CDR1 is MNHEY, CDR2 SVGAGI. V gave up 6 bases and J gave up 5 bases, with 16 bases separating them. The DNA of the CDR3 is TGTGCCAGCAGAACGGGAGGCGGCGGCAATGAAAAACTGTTTTTT. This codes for CASRTGGGGNEKLFF.

CDR3 sequence: CASSLGRAGRVPGETQYF. The CDR3 DNA sequence: TGTGCCAGCAGCTTAGGTCGGGCGGGACGGGTTCCGGGAGAGACCCAGTACTTC. This rearrangement joins TRBV7-9 to TRBJ2-5; tentatively, D is TRBD2 (6 bases). This CDR3 has 18 amino acids. Germline CDR1 reads SEHNR; CDR2 reads FQNEAQ (reference sequence). V shed 1 base and J shed 4 bases, with 22 bases lying between them.

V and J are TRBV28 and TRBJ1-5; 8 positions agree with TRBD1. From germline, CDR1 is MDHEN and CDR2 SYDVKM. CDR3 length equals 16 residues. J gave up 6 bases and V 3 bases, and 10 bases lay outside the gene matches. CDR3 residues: CASSLTQGAGGQPQHF. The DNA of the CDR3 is TGTGCCAGCAGTTTGACTCAGGGGGCCGGGGGTCAGCCCCAGCATTTT.

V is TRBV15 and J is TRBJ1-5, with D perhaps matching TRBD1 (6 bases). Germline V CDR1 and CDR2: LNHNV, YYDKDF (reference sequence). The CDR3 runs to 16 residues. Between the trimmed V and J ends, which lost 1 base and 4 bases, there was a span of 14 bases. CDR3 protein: CATSRARQVGNQPQHF. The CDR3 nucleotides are TGTGCCACCAGCAGAGCACGACAGGTGGGAAATCAGCCCCAGCATTTT. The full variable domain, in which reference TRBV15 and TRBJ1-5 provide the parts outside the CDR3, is DAMVIQNPRYQVTQFGKPVTLSCSQTLNHNVMYWYQQKSSQAPKLLFHYYDKDFNNEADTPDNFQSRRPNTSFCFLDIRSPGLGDTAMYLCATSRARQVGNQPQHFGDGTRLSIL.

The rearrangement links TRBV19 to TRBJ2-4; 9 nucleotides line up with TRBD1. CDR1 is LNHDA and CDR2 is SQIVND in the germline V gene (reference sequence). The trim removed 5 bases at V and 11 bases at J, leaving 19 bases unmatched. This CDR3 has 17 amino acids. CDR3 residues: CASSDILTGGASMFQYF. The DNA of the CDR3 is TGTGCCAGTAGTGACATCTTGACAGGGGGGGCCTCGATGTTTCAGTACTTC.

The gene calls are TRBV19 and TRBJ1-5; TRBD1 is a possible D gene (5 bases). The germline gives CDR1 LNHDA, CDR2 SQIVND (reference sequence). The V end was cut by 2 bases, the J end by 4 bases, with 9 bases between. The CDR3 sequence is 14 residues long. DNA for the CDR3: TGTGCCAGTAGTATAAACCAGGGAAATCAGCCCCAGCATTTT. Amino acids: CASSINQGNQPQHF.

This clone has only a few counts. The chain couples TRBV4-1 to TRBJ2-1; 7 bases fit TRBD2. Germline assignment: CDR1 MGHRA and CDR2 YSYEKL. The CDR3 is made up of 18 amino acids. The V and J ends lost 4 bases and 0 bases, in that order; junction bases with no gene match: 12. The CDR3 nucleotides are TGCGCCAGCAGCCCCCGGGACTACACCCTTCGCTCCTACAATGAGCAGTTCTTC. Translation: CASSPRDYTLRSYNEQFF.

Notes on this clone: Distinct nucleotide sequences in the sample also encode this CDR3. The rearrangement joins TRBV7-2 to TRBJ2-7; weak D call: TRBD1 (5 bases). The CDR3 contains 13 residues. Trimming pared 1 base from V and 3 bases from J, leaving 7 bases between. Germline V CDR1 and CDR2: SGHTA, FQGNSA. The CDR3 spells CASSLGQFYEQYF. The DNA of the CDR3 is TGTGCCAGCAGCTTAGGACAGTTCTACGAGCAGTACTTC.

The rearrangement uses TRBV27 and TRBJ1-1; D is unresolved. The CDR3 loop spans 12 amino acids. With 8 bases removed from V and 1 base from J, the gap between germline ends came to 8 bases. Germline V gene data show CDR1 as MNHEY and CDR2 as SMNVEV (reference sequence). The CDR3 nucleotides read TGTGCCAGCCGACTAAAGAACACTGAAGCTTTCTTT. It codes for CASRLKNTEAFF.

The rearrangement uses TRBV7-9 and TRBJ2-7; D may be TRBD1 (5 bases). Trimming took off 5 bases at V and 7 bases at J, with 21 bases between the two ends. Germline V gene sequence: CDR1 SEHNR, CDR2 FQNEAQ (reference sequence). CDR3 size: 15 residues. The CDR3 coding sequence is TGTGCCAGCAGCCCCCGAGGTGGCCAGGGAATGGAGCAGTACGTC. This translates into CASSPRGGQGMEQYV.

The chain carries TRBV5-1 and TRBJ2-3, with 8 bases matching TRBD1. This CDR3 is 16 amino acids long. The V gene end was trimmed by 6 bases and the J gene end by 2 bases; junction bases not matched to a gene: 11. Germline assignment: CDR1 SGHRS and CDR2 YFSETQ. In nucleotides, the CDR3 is TGCGCCAGCACCGTTGGACAGGGCACCTACACAGATACGCAGTATTTT. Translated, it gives CASTVGQGTYTDTQYF.

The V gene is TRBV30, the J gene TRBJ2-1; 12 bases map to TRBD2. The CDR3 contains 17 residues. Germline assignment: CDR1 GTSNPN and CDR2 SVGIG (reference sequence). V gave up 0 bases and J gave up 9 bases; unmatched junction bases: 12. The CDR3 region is CAWSVPVASGRDGEQFF. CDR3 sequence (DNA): TGTGCCTGGAGTGTACCTGTCGCTAGCGGGAGGGACGGTGAGCAGTTCTTC.

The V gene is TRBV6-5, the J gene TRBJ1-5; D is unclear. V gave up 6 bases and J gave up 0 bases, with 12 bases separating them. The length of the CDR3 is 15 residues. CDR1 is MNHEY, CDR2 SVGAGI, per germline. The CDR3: CASSPRFDSNQPQHF. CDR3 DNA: TGTGCCAGCAGCCCGCGATTCGATAGCAATCAGCCCCAGCATTTT.

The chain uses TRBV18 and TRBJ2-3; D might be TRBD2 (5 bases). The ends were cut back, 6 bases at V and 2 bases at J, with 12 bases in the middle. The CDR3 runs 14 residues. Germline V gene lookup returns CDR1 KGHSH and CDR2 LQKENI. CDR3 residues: CASSLRRSTDTQYF. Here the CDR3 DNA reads TGTGCCAGCTCTCTTCGGAGGTCCACAGATACGCAGTATTTT.

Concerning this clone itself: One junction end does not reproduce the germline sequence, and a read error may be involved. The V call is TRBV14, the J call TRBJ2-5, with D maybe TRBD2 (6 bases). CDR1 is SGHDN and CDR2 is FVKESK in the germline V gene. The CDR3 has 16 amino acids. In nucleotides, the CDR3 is TGTGCCAGCAGCCAAGTCGGAGGGAGAAGGCAAGAGATCCAGTACTTC. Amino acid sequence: CASSQVGGRRQEIQYF.

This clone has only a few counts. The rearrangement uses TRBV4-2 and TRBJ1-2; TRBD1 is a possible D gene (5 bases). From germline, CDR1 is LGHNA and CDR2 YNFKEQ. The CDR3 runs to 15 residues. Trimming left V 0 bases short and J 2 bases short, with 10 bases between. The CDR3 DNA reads TGTGCCAGCAGCCAAGATCTGACAGAGAACTATGGCTACACCTTC. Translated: CASSQDLTENYGYTF.

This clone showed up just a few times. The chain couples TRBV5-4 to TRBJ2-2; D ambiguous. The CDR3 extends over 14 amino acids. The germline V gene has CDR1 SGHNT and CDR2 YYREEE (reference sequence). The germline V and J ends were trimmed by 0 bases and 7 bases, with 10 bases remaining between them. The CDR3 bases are TGTGCCAGCAGCTTGGTCAGCGAAGGCGGGGAGCTGTTTTTT. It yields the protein CASSLVSEGGELFF. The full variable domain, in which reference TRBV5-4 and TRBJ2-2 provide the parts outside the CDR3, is ETGVTQSPTHLIKTRGQQVTLRCSSQSGHNTVSWYQQALGQGPQFIFQYYREEENGRGNFPPRFSGLQFPNYSSELNVNALELDDSALYLCASSLVSEGGELFFGEGSRLTVL.

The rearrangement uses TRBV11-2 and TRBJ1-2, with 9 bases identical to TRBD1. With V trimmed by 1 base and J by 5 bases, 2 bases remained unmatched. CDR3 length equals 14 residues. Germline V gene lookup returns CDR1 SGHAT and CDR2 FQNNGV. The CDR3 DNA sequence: TGTGCCAGCAGCTTAGGGGGACAGGGATATGGCTACACCTTC. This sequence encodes CASSLGGQGYGYTF.

The CDR3 loop is CASKVGGRARNEQFF. In nucleotides, the CDR3 is TGTGCCAGTAAAGTTGGCGGGAGGGCCCGGAATGAGCAGTTCTTC. The V gene is TRBV19, the J gene TRBJ2-1; 9 bases are a match to TRBD2. Germline CDR1 reads LNHDA; CDR2 reads SQIVND (reference sequence). After removal of 7 bases from V and 7 bases from J, the junction contained 11 bases not matched to a gene. The CDR3 has 15 amino acids.

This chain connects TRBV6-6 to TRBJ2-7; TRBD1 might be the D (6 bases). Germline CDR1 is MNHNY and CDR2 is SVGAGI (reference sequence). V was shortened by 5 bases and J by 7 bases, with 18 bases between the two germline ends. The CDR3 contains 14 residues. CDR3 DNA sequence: TGTGCCAGCAGTGCAGGGGCCCCCATTAGGGAGCAGTACTTC. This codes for CASSAGAPIREQYF.

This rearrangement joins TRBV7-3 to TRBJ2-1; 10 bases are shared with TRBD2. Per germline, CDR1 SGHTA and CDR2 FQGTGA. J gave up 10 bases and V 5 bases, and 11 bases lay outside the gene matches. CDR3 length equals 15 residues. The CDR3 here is CASSNQAGGPVEQFF. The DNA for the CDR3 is TGTGCCAGCAGCAACCAAGCGGGAGGGCCGGTGGAGCAGTTCTTC.

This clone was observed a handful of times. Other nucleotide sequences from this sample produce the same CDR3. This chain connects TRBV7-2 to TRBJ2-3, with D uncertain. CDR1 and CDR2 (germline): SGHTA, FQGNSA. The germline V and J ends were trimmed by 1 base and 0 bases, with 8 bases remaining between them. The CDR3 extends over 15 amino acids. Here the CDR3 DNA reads TGTGCCAGCAGCTTAGACAGCTCTAGCACAGATACGCAGTATTTT. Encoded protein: CASSLDSSSTDTQYF.